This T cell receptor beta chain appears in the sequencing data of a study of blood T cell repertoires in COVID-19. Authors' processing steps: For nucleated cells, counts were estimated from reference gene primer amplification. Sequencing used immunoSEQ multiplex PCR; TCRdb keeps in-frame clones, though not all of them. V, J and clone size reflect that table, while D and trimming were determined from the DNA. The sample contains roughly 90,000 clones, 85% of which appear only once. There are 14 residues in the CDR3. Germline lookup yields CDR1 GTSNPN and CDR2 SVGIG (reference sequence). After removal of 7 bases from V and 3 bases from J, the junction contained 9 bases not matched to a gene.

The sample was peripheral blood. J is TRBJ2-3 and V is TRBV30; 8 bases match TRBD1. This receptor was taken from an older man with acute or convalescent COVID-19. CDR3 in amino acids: CASNQGAGTDTQYF. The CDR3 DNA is TGTGCCTCGAACCAGGGGGCTGGGACAGATACGCAGTATTTT.